This T cell receptor (beta chain) came from a study of blood T cell repertoires in COVID-19. For the study at large: The study drew acute and convalescent COVID-19 samples from the United States, Italy and Spain. T cells, B-cell-depleted T cells, or PBMCs provided the cDNA or gDNA that served as material.

Profiled with immunoSEQ multiplex PCR; TCRdb holds only in-frame clones, not every one. The sample has roughly 160,000 clones, just under 85% seen once. CDR1 is MNHEY, CDR2 SVGAGI, per germline. The CDR3 is 14 amino acids. V was pared by 8 bases and J by 8 bases, with 21 bases between. This receptor was taken from a woman of 80 years or more with COVID-19, enrolled during active disease. The specimen was peripheral blood. The chain links TRBV6-5 to TRBJ1-1; D unresolved. The CDR3 DNA reads TGTGCCAGCCAAATTGCGGCCTCGGCCCCCGAAGCTTTCTTT. The encoded protein is CASQIAASAPEAFF.